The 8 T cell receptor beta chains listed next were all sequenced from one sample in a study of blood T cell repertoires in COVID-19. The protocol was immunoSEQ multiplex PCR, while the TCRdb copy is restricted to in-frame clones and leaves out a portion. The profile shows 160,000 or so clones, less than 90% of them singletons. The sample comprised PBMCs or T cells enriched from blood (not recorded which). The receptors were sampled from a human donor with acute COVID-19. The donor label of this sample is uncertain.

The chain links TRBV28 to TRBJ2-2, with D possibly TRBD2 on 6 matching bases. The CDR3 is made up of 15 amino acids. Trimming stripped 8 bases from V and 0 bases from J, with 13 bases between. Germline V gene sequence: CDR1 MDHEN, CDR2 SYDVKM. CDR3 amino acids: CASRGLASNTGELFF. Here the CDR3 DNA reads TGTGCCAGCCGAGGGCTAGCGTCGAACACCGGGGAGCTGTTTTTT.

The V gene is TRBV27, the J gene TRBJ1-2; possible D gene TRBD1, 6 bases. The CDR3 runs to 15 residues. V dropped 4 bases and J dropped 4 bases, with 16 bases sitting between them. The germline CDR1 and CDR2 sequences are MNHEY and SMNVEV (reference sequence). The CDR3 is CASSSGGAMRYGYTF. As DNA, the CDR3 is TGTGCCAGCAGTTCCGGGGGGGCAATGCGCTATGGCTACACCTTC.

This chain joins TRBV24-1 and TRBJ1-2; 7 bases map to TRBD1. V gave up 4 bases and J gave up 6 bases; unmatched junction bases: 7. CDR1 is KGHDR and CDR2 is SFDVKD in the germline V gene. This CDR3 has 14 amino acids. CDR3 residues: CATSDSYRGHGYTF. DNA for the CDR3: TGTGCCACCAGTGACTCCTACAGGGGTCATGGCTACACCTTC.

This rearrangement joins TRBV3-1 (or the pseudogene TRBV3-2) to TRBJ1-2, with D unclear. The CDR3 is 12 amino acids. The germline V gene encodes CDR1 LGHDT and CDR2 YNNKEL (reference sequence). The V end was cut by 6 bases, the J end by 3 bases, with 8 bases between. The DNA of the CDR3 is TGTGCCAGCAGGAGGGATGACTATGGCTACACCTTC. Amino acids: CASRRDDYGYTF.

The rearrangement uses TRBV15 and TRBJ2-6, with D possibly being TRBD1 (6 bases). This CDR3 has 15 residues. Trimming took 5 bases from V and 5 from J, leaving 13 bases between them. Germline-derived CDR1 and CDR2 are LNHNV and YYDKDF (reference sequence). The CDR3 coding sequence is TGTGCCACCAGCTCCCAGACAGGCCGGGCCAACGTCCTGACTTTC. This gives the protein CATSSQTGRANVLTF.

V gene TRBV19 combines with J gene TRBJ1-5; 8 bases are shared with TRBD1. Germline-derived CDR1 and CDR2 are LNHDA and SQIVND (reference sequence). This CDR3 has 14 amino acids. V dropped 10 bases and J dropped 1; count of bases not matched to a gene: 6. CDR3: CATMTGESNQPQHF. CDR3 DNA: TGTGCCACTATGACAGGGGAAAGCAATCAGCCCCAGCATTTT.

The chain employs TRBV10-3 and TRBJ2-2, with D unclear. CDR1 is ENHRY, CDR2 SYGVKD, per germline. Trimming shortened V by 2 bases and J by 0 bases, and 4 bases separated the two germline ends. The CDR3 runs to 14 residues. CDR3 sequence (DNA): TGTGCCATCAGTGAGCCCACGAACACCGGGGAGCTGTTTTTT. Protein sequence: CAISEPTNTGELFF.

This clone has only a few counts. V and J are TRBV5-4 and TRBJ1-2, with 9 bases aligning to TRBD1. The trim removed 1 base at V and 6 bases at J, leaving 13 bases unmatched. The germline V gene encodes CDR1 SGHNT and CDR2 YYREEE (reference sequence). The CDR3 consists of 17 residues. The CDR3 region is CASSLPLLGQGPDGYTF. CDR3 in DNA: TGTGCCAGCAGCTTGCCTCTTTTAGGACAGGGGCCCGATGGCTACACCTTC.